This T cell receptor (beta chain) was recovered during a study of Graves' ophthalmopathy and Graves' hyperthyroidism. This clonotype has a handful of counts. Germline V gives CDR1 LNHDA, CDR2 SQIVND (reference sequence). The germline V and J ends were trimmed by 3 bases and 5 bases, with 10 bases remaining between them. The CDR3 extends over 13 amino acids. RNA transcripts were the source from which TCR beta CDR3 regions were amplified. The first-round RT-PCR employed HTBI primers together with the Qiagen OneStep RT-PCR kit. A multiplex PCR was then performed as the second round. A single record per CDR3 protein comes from TCRdb applying MiXCR to the multiplex PCR reads. The table has 1 million to 1.3 million distinct CDR3 sequences, roughly 35% seen once.

The J gene is TRBJ2-5, the V gene TRBV19; no clear D gene. This receptor was taken from an adult man with Graves' hyperthyroidism. The sample was peripheral blood or thyroid tissue (not recorded which). The CDR3 protein is CASSILLLETQYF. DNA of the CDR3: TGTGCCAGTAGTATTCTTCTTTTGGAGACCCAGTACTTC.